The present T cell receptor (beta chain) was sequenced within a study of T cell responses to AZD1222 COVID-19 vaccine. Study conclusions and caveats: Vaccine-associated CD4 TCRs spanned spike, dominant at 160-218 and 743-854. Clonal diversity was possibly underestimated, and the donors were mostly white British, with more females.

Some clones are missing from TCRdb's copy, which holds only in-frame ones; the method was immunoSEQ multiplex PCR. The repertoire holds approximately 180,000 clones, around 90% seen once, with around 7.9% in the top ten. Germline values: CDR1 MDHEN, CDR2 SYDVKM. V lost 4 bases to trimming and J lost 8 bases, with 15 bases between them. This CDR3 is built from 15 residues. Remarks on this clone: The antigen is unknown.

Sample: peripheral blood, taken on day 0 of AZD1222 vaccination. The chain employs TRBV28 and TRBJ1-6; D may be TRBD1 (5 bases). This TCR came from an adult in good health. CDR3 amino acids: CASSSFGRVDSPLHF. In DNA, the CDR3 is TGTGCCAGCAGTTCCTTTGGCAGGGTCGATTCACCCCTCCACTTT.